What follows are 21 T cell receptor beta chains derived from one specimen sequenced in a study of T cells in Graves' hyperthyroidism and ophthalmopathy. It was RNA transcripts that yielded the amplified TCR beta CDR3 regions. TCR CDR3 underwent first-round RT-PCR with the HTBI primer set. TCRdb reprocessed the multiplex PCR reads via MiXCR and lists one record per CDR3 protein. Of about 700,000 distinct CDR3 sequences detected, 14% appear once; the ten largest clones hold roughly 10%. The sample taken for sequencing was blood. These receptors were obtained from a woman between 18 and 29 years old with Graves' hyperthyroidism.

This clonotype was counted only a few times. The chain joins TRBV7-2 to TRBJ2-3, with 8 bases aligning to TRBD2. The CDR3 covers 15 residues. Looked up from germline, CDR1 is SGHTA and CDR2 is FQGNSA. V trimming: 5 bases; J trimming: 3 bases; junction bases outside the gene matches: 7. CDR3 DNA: TGTGCCAGCAGCCGGACTAGCCTGGGGACAGATACGCAGTATTTT. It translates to CASSRTSLGTDTQYF.

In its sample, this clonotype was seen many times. The CDR3, as DNA: TGTGCCAGCAGTTCCCGGACTAGCGGGTTCTCCTACAATGAGCAGTTCTTC. This codes for CASSSRTSGFSYNEQFF. This chain connects TRBV12-3 or TRBV12-4 to TRBJ2-1, with 11 bases fitting TRBD2. This CDR3 is built from 17 residues. V was clipped by 4 bases and J by 0 bases; unmatched bases: 5.

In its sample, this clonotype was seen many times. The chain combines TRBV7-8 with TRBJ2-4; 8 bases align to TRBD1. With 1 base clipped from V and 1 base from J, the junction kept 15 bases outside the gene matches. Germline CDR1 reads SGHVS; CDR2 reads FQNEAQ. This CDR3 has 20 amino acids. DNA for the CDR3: TGTGCCAGCAGCTTAGAACGGACAGGGATGGGTGGCGGGGCCAAAAACATTCAGTACTTC. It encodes CASSLERTGMGGGAKNIQYF.

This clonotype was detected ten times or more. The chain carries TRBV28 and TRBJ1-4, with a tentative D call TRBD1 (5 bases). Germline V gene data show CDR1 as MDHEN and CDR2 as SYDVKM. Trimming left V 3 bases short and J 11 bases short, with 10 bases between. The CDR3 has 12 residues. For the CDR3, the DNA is TGTGCCAGCAGTTTGGGGGAGACGAAACTGTTTTTT. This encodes CASSLGETKLFF.

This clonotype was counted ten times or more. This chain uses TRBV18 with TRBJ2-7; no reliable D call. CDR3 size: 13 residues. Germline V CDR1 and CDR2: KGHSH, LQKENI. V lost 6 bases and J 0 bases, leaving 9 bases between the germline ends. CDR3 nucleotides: TGTGCCAGCTCCCCCGTGTCCTCCTACGAGCAGTACTTC. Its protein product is CASSPVSSYEQYF.

CDR3 coding DNA: TGTGCCAGCAGTTACTCGAAATACCCACTAGCGGGAAAAGAGACCCAGTACTTC. This gives the protein CASSYSKYPLAGKETQYF. The chain joins TRBV6-2 or TRBV6-3 to TRBJ2-5; 10 bases agree with TRBD2. The CDR3 has 18 residues. With V trimmed by 0 bases and J by 3 bases, 10 bases remained unmatched. Germline CDR1 MNHEY, CDR2 SVGEGT.

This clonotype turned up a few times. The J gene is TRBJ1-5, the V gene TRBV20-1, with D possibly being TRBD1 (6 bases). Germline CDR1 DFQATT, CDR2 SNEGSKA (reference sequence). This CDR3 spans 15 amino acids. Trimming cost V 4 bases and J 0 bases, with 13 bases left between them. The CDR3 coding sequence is TGCAGTGCTAACCCCCGACAGGTTAGCAATCAGCCCCAGCATTTT. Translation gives CSANPRQVSNQPQHF.

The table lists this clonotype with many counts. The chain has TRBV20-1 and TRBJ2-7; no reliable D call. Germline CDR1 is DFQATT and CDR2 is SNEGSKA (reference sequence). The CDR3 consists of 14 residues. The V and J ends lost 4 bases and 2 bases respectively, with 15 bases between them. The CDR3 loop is CSAMGRVLTYEQYF. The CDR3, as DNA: TGCAGTGCTATGGGCAGAGTCCTTACCTACGAGCAGTACTTC.

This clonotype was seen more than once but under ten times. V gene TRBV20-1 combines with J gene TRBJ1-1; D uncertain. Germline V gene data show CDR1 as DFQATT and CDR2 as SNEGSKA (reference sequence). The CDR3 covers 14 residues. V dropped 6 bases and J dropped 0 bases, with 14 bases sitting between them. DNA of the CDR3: TGCAGTGCACATAAGACATCTGTGAACACTGAAGCTTTCTTT. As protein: CSAHKTSVNTEAFF.

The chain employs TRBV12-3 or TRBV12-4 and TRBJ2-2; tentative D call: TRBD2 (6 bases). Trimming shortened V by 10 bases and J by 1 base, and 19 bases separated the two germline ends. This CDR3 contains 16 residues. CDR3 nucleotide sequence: TGTGCCAACCCCTCGGGGGACGGGATGAACACCGGGGAGCTGTTTTTT. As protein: CANPSGDGMNTGELFF.

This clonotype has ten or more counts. The CDR3 nucleotides are TGTGCCAGCAGCCCCGGTGGGGTCTTCTACGAGCAGTACTTC. It encodes CASSPGGVFYEQYF. The chain employs TRBV2 and TRBJ2-7; D not certain. Per germline, CDR1 SNHLY and CDR2 FYNNEI. The CDR3 spans 14 residues. Trimming pared 6 bases from V and 3 bases from J, leaving 15 bases between.

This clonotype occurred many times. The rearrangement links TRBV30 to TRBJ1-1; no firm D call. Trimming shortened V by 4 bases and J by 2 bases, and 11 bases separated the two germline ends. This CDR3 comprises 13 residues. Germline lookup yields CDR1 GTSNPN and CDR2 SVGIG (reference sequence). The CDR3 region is CAWILQSNTEAFF. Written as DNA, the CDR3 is TGTGCCTGGATTCTGCAGAGTAACACTGAAGCTTTCTTT.

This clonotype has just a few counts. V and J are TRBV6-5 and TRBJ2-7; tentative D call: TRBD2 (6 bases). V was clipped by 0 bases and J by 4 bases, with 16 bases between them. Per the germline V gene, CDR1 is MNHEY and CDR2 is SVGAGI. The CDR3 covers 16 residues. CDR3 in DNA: TGTGCCAGCAGTTACTCCACCGGGACTGCTTGGTACGAGCAGTACTTC. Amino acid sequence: CASSYSTGTAWYEQYF.

For the CDR3, the DNA is TGCGCCAGCAGCCAAGATTCGGGACTAGCGGGGGACTTACAAGAGACCCAGTACTTC. Amino acid sequence: CASSQDSGLAGDLQETQYF. The V and J genes are TRBV4-3 and TRBJ2-5; 14 bases fit TRBD2. V lost 0 bases and J lost 2; bases outside the gene matches: 8. This CDR3 has 19 residues. CDR1 is LGHNA and CDR2 is YSLEER in the germline V gene.

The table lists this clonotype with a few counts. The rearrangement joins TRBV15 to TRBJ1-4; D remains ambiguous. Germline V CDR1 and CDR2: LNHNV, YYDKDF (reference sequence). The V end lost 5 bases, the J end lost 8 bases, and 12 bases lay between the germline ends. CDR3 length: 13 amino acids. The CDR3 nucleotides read TGTGCCACCAGCGGCAGGATTGACGAAAAACTGTTTTTT. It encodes CATSGRIDEKLFF. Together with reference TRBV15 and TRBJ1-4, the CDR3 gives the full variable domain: DAMVIQNPRYQVTQFGKPVTLSCSQTLNHNVMYWYQQKSSQAPKLLFHYYDKDFNNEADTPDNFQSRRPNTSFCFLDIRSPGLGDTAMYLCATSGRIDEKLFFGSGTQLSVL.

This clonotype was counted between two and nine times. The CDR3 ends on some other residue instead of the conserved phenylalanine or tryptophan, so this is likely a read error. CDR3: CASSQRASGRSAQETQYI. The CDR3, as DNA: TGTGCCAGCAGCCAAAGGGCTAGCGGGAGATCCGCGCAGGAGACCCAGTACATC. V is TRBV3-1 and J is TRBJ2-5; 10 bases fit TRBD2. CDR1 and CDR2 from the germline V gene are LGHDT and YNNKEL (reference sequence). This CDR3 comprises 18 residues. The junction had 14 bases not matched to a gene; V was cut back by 2 bases and J by 5 bases.

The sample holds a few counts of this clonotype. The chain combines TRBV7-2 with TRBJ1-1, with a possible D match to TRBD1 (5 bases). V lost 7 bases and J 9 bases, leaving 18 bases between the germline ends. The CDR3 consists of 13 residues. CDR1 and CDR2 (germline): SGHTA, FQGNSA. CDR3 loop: CASTTPGNSQAFF. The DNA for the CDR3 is TGTGCCAGCACCACCCCAGGGAATTCCCAAGCTTTCTTT.

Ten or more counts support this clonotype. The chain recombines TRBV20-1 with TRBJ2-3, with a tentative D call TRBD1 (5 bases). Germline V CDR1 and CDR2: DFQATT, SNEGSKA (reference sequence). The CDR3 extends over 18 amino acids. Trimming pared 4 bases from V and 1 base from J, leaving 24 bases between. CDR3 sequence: CSATYLEAGWIGTDTQYF. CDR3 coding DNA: TGCAGTGCTACTTACCTAGAAGCAGGGTGGATTGGCACAGATACGCAGTATTTT.

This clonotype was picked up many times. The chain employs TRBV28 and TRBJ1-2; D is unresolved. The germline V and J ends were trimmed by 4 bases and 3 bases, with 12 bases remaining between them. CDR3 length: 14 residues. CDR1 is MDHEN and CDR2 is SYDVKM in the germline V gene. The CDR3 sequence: CASSWADGDYGYTF. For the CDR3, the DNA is TGTGCCAGCAGTTGGGCGGATGGGGACTATGGCTACACCTTC.

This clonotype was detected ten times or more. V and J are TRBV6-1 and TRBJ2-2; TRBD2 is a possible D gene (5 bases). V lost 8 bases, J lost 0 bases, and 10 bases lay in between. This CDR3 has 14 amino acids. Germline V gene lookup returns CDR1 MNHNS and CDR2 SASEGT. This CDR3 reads CASSRTANTGELFF. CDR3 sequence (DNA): TGTGCCAGCTCACGGACTGCGAACACCGGGGAGCTGTTTTTT.

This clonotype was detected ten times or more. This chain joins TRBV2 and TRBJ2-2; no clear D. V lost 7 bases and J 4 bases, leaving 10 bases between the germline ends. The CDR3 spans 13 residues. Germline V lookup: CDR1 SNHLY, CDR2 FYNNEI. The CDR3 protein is CASKRTVTGELFF. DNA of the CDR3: TGTGCCAGCAAACGGACGGTCACCGGGGAGCTGTTTTTT.